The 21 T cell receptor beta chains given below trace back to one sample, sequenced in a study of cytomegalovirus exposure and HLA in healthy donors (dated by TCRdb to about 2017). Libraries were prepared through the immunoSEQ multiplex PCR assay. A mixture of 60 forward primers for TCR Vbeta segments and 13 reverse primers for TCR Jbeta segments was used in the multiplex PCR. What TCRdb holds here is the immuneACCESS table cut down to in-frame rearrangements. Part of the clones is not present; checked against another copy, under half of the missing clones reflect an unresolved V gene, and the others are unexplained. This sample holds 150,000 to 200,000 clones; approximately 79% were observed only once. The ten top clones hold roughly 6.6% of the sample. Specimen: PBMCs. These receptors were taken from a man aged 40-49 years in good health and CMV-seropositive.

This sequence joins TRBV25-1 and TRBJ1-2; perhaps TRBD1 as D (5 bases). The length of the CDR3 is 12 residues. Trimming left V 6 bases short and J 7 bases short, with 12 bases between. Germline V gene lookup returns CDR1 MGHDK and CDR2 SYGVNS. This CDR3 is CASSPGLSGYTF. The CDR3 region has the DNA TGTGCCAGCAGCCCGGGACTAAGTGGCTACACCTTC.

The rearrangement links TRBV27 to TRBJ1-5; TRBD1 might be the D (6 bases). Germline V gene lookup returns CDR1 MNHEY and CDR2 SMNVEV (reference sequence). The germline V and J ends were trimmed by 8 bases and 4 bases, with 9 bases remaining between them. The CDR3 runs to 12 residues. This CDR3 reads CASSQGNQPQHF. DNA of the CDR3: TGTGCCAGCTCACAGGGAAATCAGCCCCAGCATTTT.

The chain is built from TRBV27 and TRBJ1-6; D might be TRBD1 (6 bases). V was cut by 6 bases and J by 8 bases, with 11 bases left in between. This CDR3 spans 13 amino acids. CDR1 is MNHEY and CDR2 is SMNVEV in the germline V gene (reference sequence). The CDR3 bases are TGTGCCAGCAGCGGACAGCGATATTCACCCCTCCACTTT. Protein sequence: CASSGQRYSPLHF.

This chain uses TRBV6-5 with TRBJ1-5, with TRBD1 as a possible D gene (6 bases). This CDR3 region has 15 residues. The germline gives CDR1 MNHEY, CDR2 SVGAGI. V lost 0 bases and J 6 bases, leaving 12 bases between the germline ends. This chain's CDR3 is CASSYSSGVSQPQHF. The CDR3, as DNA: TGTGCCAGCAGTTACTCCTCAGGGGTGAGTCAGCCCCAGCATTTT.

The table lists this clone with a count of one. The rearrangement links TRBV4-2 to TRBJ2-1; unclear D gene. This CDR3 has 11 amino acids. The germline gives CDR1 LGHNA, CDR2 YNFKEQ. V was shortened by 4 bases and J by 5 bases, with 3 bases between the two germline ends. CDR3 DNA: TGTGCCAGCAGCCGAGACAATGAGCAGTTCTTC. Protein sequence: CASSRDNEQFF.

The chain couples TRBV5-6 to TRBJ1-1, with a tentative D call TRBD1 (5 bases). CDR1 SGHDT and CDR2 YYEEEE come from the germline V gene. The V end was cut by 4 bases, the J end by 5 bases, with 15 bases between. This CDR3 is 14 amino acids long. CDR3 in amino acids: CASSRRGRETEAFF. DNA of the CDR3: TGTGCCAGCAGCCGCCGGGGGAGGGAGACTGAAGCTTTCTTT.

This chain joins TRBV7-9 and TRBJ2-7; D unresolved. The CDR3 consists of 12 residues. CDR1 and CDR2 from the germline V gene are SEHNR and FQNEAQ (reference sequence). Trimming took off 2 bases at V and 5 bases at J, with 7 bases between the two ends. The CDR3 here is CASSLSRDEQYF. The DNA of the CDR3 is TGTGCCAGCAGCTTATCCCGGGACGAGCAGTACTTC.

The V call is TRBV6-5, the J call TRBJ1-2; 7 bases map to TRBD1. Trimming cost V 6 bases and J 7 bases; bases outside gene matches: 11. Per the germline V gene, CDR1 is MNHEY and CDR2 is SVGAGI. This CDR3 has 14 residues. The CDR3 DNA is TGTGCCAGCAGACGGTCGACACAGGGGCCTGGCTACACCTTC. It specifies CASRRSTQGPGYTF.

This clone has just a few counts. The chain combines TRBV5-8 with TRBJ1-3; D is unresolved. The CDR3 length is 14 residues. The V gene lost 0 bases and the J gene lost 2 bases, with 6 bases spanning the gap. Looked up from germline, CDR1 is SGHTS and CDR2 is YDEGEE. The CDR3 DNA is TGTGCCAGCAGCTTGGGGCAAGCTGGAAACACCATATATTTT. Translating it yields CASSLGQAGNTIYF.

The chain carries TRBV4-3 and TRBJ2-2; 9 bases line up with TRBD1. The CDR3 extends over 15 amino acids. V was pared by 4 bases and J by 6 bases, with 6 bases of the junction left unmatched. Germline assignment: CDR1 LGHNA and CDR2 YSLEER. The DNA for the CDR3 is TGCGCCAGCAGCCTCCAGGACAGGGGAGCCGGGGAGCTGTTTTTT. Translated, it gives CASSLQDRGAGELFF.

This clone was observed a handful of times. The CDR3 sequence: CASSPNGAQETQYF. In DNA, the CDR3 is TGTGCCAGCTCACCGAATGGGGCGCAAGAGACCCAGTACTTC. The gene calls are TRBV18 and TRBJ2-5; D possibly corresponds to TRBD1 (5 bases). The CDR3 is made up of 14 amino acids. Trimming took off 3 bases at V and 2 bases at J, with 10 bases between the two ends. Germline lookup yields CDR1 KGHSH and CDR2 LQKENI.

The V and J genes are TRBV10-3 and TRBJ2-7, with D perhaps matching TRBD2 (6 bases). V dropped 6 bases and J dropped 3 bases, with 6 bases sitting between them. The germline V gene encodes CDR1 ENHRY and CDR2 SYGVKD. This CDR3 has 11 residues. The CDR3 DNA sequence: TGTGCCATCAGCGGGGGCTACGAGCAGTACTTC. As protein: CAISGGYEQYF.

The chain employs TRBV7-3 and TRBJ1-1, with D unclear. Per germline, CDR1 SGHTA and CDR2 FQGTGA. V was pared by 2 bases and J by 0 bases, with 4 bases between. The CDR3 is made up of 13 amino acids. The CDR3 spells CASSLQMNTEAFF. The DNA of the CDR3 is TGTGCCAGCAGCTTACAAATGAACACTGAAGCTTTCTTT.

The CDR3 here is CATSKPGQGMRTGELFF. Written as DNA, the CDR3 is TGTGCCACCAGCAAGCCGGGACAGGGTATGAGAACCGGGGAGCTGTTTTTT. V is TRBV15 and J is TRBJ2-2, with 9 bases matching TRBD1. CDR1 and CDR2 (germline): LNHNV, YYDKDF (reference sequence). This CDR3 is built from 17 residues. Germline trimming cut 4 bases from V and 5 bases from J; bases unmatched to any gene: 11.

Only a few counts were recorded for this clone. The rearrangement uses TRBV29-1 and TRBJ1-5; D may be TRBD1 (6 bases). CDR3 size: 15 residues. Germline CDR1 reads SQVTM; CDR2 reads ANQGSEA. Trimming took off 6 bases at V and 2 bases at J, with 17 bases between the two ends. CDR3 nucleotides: TGCAGCGTGGCTACAGGGTTCCTTGGCAATCAGCCCCAGCATTTT. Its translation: CSVATGFLGNQPQHF. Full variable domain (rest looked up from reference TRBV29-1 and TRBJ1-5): SAVISQKPSRDICQRGTSLTIQCQVDSQVTMMFWYRQQPGQSLTLIATANQGSEATYESGFVIDKFPISRPNLTFSTLTVSNMSPEDSSIYLCSVATGFLGNQPQHFGDGTRLSIL.

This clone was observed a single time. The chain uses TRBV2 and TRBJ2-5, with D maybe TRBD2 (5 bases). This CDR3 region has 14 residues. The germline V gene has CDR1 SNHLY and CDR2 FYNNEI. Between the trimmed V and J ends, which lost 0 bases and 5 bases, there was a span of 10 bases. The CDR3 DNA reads TGTGCCAGCAGTGAAGCGGACTGGAAGGAGACCCAGTACTTC. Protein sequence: CASSEADWKETQYF.

Here the CDR3 reads CASSPRDSGGYTF. CDR3 sequence (DNA): TGCGCCAGCAGCCCCCGGGACAGTGGTGGCTACACCTTC. The chain is built from TRBV5-1 and TRBJ1-2; 7 bases fit TRBD1. V dropped 4 bases and J dropped 7; count of bases not matched to a gene: 7. Germline-derived CDR1 and CDR2 are SGHRS and YFSETQ. The CDR3 is 13 amino acids.

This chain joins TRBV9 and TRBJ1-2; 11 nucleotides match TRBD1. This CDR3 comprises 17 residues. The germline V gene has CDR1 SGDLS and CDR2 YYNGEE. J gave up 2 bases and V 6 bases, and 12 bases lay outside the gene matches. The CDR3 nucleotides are TGTGCCAGCAACAAAGGGACAGGGGGGTTCGCCAACTATGGCTACACCTTC. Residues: CASNKGTGGFANYGYTF. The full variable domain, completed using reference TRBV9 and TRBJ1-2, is DSGVTQTPKHLITATGQRVTLRCSPRSGDLSVYWYQQSLDQGLQFLIQYYNGEERAKGNILERFSAQQFPDLHSELNLSSLELGDSALYFCASNKGTGGFANYGYTFGSGTRLTVV.

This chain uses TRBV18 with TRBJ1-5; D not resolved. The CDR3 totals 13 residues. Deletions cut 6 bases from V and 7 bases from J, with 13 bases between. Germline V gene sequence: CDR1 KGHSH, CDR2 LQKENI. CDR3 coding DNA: TGTGCCAGCTCCCCGGGGTGGAACCAGCCCCAGCATTTT. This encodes CASSPGWNQPQHF. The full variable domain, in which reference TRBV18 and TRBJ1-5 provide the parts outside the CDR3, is NAGVMQNPRHLVRRRGQEARLRCSPMKGHSHVYWYRQLPEEGLKFMVYLQKENIIDESGMPKERFSAEFPKEGPSILRIQQVVRGDSAAYFCASSPGWNQPQHFGDGTRLSIL.

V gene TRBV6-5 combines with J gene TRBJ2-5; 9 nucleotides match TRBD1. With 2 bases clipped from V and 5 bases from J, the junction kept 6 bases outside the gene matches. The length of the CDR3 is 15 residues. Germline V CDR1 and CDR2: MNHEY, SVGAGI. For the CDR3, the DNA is TGTGCCAGCAGTTACGGGACAGGGCAGGTCGAGACCCAGTACTTC. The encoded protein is CASSYGTGQVETQYF.

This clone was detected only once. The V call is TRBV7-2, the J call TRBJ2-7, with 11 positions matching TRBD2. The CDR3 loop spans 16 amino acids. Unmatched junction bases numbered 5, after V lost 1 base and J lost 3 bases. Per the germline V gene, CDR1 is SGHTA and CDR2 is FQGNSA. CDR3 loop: CASSLVAGGPFYEQYF. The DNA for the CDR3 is TGTGCCAGCAGCTTAGTAGCGGGGGGGCCCTTCTACGAGCAGTACTTC.